This T cell receptor (beta chain) was captured by sequencing in a study of blood T cells in healthy people across ages. The authors ran a second PCR of about 6 to 11 cycles using a sample-barcoded 5' primer and a J-beta primer mix. TCRdb independently ran MiXCR on the 5' RACE reads; one entry per CDR3 protein. In the table there are approximately 700,000 distinct CDR3 sequences, about 30% of which are singletons. V lost 5 bases, J lost 5 bases, and 13 bases stayed unmatched. This CDR3 spans 15 amino acids. Looked up from germline, CDR1 is DFQATT and CDR2 is SNEGSKA (reference sequence). The chain has TRBV20-1 and TRBJ2-7; 9 bases fit TRBD2. This TCR came from a woman of 80 years or more in good health. The sample comprised blood. CDR3 protein: CSAGRRLAGLDEQYF. The CDR3 nucleotides are TGCAGTGCTGGGAGGCGTCTAGCGGGATTGGACGAGCAGTACTTC.